This T cell receptor (beta chain) comes out of a study of cytomegalovirus exposure and HLA in healthy donors. Study observations and caveats: From TCR beta sequences, most subjects' HLA-A and HLA-B alleles were reportedly predicted accurately. Across all donors, roughly uniform sequencing depth was an assumption of the presence/absence analyses. Prior analysis indicated that the majority of TCR beta V segments exhibited productivity approximately 87% or approximately 30% of the time.

The primer mix had 60 Vbeta and 13 Jbeta primers. Some clones are missing from TCRdb's copy, which holds only in-frame ones; the method was immunoSEQ multiplex PCR. The sample lists roughly 100,000 clones, 83% seen once, with 2.6% in the top ten. About this clone: The antigen remains undetermined.

Trimming removed 1 base from V and 0 bases from J; junction bases left unmatched: 11. Germline V CDR1 and CDR2: LNHDA, SQIVND (reference sequence). This CDR3 has 18 residues. Donors consisted of healthy bone marrow donors. This receptor was taken from a man between 35 and 55 years old in good health and CMV-seronegative. The chain has TRBV19 and TRBJ2-7; TRBD2 aligns across 8 bases. Input material: PBMCs. CDR3 bases: TGTGCCAGTAGTATAGCCTCGGGGGGGCCACAACGCTCCTACGAGCAGTACTTC. Encoded protein: CASSIASGGPQRSYEQYF.